This T cell receptor (beta chain) emerged from a study of CD8 T cells in Susac syndrome. The germline CDR1 and CDR2 sequences are LNHDA and SQIVND (reference sequence). The V end lost 4 bases, the J end lost 0 bases, and 10 bases lay between the germline ends. The CDR3 consists of 14 residues. RNA totalling 0.5 to 1 ug underwent reverse transcription with random hexamers. TCRdb independently ran MiXCR on the immunoSEQ multiplex PCR reads; one entry per CDR3 protein. The table shows some 48,000 distinct CDR3 sequences, with 80% to 95% occurring only once. In this sample, this clonotype turned up a few times.

The TCR originated in a human donor in good health. The chain carries TRBV19 and TRBJ2-7; the D gene is possibly TRBD2 (6 bases). Sequenced input: CD8+ T cells from PBMCs. Written as DNA, the CDR3 is TGTGCCAGTAGTACCCGGGACTCCTCCTACGAGCAGTACTTC. Translation: CASSTRDSSYEQYF. Drawing the rest from reference TRBV19 and TRBJ2-7, the complete variable domain is DGGITQSPKYLFRKEGQNVTLSCEQNLNHDAMYWYRQDPGQGLRLIYYSQIVNDFQKGDIAEGYSVSREKKESFPLTVTSAQKNPTAFYLCASSTRDSSYEQYFGPGTRLTVT.